This is a list of T cell receptor beta chains from one sample in a study of T cells after yellow fever vaccination. TCRdb itself ran the 5' RACE reads through MiXCR, one entry per CDR3 protein. Of under 300,000 distinct CDR3 sequences detected, around 13% appear once; the ten largest clones hold around 0.55%. The specimen was CD4+ T cells sorted from PBMCs, collected 45 days after the yellow fever booster vaccination. The receptors originated from a man aged 25 to 45 who received the YFV17D yellow fever vaccine. The CDR3 runs from the conserved cysteine through the conserved F or W. The D gene is left open where the match is weak. Expanded clones get a size class; other rows say once, few or many, or leave the size out.

>.|.|TRBJ2-2|TRBV2
CASNPTGLNTGELFF
TGTGCCAGCAACCCAACAGGATTGAACACCGGGGAGCTGTTTTTT
>.|.|TRBJ2-2|TRBV20-1
CSATSVAAGELFF
TGCAGTGCCACTAGTGTTGCCGCCGGGGAGCTGTTTTTT
>TRBD1|.|TRBJ1-1|TRBV5-1
CASSLGTGRAFF
TGCGCCAGCAGCTTGGGGACAGGGCGGGCTTTCTTT
>TRBD1|many|TRBJ2-1|TRBV7-2
CASSSAGTGNNEQFF
TGTGCCAGCAGCTCCGCCGGGACAGGGAACAATGAGCAGTTCTTC
>.|few|TRBJ2-7|TRBV5-1
CASSQTGAYEQYF
TGCGCCAGCAGCCAAACTGGGGCCTACGAGCAGTACTTC
>.|.|TRBJ2-1|TRBV15
CATSRDWQGPYNEQFF
TGTGCCACCAGCAGAGATTGGCAGGGTCCCTACAATGAGCAGTTCTTC
>TRBD2|.|TRBJ2-1|TRBV5-1
CASSTGTSGRATVAGNEQFF
TGCGCCAGCAGCACAGGGACTAGCGGGAGGGCCACGGTAGCTGGAAATGAGCAGTTCTTC
>.|.|TRBJ1-4|TRBV12-3/TRBV12-4
CASTLGEKLFF
TGTGCCAGCACCCTGGGGGAAAAACTGTTTTTT
>TRBD1|.|TRBJ2-7|TRBV19
CASRNTGVGEQYF
TGTGCCAGTAGGAATACAGGGGTAGGCGAGCAGTACTTC
>.|few|TRBJ1-1|TRBV7-9
CASSWATNTEAFF
TGTGCCAGCAGCTGGGCCACGAACACTGAAGCTTTCTTT
>TRBD2|.|TRBJ2-1|TRBV3-1
CASSQPGTSGREQFF
TGTGCCAGCAGCCAACCCGGGACTAGCGGGAGGGAGCAGTTCTTC
>.|few|TRBJ1-5|TRBV20-1
CSARIQGRSGNQPQHF
TGCAGTGCTAGAATACAGGGAAGGTCGGGTAATCAGCCCCAGCATTTT
>TRBD2|.|TRBJ2-1|TRBV5-5
CASSRLAGGGGEKFF
TGTGCCAGCAGCCGACTAGCGGGAGGTGGAGGTGAGAAGTTCTTC
>.|few|TRBJ2-1|TRBV10-3
CAISAPGYSYNEQFF
TGTGCCATCAGCGCACCGGGATACTCCTACAATGAGCAGTTCTTC
>.|.|TRBJ2-3|TRBV5-6
CASVATAASLRGAATQYF
TGTGCCAGCGTCGCGACGGCGGCGAGCCTTCGTGGGGCGGCTACGCAGTATTTT
>.|few|TRBJ2-3|TRBV6-4
CASRQGDTQYF
TGTGCCAGCAGGCAGGGCGATACGCAGTATTTT
>TRBD2|few|TRBJ2-1|TRBV7-2
CASAGSGNNEQFF
TGTGCCAGCGCCGGCAGCGGGAACAATGAGCAGTTCTTC
>.|few|TRBJ1-4|TRBV2
CASTVTGTEYEKLFF
TGTGCCAGCACTGTAACCGGGACGGAGTATGAAAAACTGTTTTTT
>.|.|TRBJ2-2|TRBV5-1
CASSAGSAGELFF
TGCGCCAGCAGCGCCGGGTCTGCCGGGGAGCTGTTTTTT
>.|.|TRBJ1-5|TRBV20-1
CSAKQGQQPQHF
TGCAGTGCTAAACAGGGCCAACAGCCCCAGCATTTT
>.|few|TRBJ2-6|TRBV12-3/TRBV12-4
CASSKPGANVLTF
TGTGCCAGCTCCAAGCCTGGGGCCAACGTCCTGACTTTC
>TRBD2|.|TRBJ2-3|TRBV11-2
CASSIPGTSASTDTQYF
TGTGCCAGCAGCATACCTGGGACTAGTGCTAGCACAGATACGCAGTATTTT